This is a list of T cell receptor beta chains from one sample in a study of graft-versus-host responses after intestinal transplantation. The method was immunoSEQ multiplex PCR; TCRdb's version includes in-frame clones alone and lacks a portion of them. The table has 9,900 or so clones, around 92% seen once. This material consisted of PBMCs, taken roughly 6 weeks after intestinal transplantation. The receptors here all came from a human patient who received an intestinal transplant, so some T cells may come from the graft donor. The CDR3 runs from the conserved cysteine through the conserved F or W. A D gene is named only where the DNA matches it firmly. Not all rows give a size; the values are once, few, many and, for expanded clones, a class.

d_call,clone_size,j_call,v_call,cdr3_nt,cdr3_aa
.,few,TRBJ1-3,TRBV5-5,TGTGCCAGCAGCTTGAGGGCCGGGACTCCTGGGGTAGACACCATATATTTT,CASSLRAGTPGVDTIYF
.,.,TRBJ1-1,TRBV5-4,TGTGCCAGCAGCTCGACAGATGAAGCTTTCTTT,CASSSTDEAFF
.,.,TRBJ1-1,TRBV5-8,TGTGCCAGCAGCCCGGGGGGGAACACTGAAGCTTTCTTT,CASSPGGNTEAFF
.,.,TRBJ1-1,TRBV6-5,TGTGCCAGCAGTTACGGGCCAGCCATGAACACTGAAGCTTTCTTT,CASSYGPAMNTEAFF
.,.,TRBJ1-2,TRBV13,TGTGCCAGCAGCTTAGGCCGGTTCAGCGAAAACTATGGCTACACCTTC,CASSLGRFSENYGYTF
.,.,TRBJ1-4,TRBV18,TGTGCCAGCTCGCCACAGGGAACTAATGAAAAACTGTTTTTT,CASSPQGTNEKLFF
TRBD1,.,TRBJ1-6,TRBV5-1,TGCGCCAGCAGCTCGGGACAGGGGAATAATTCACCCCTCCACTTT,CASSSGQGNNSPLHF
TRBD1,.,TRBJ1-6,TRBV6-4,TGTGCCAGCAGCGCCACAGGGGCCCAGTCGCCCCTCCACTTT,CASSATGAQSPLHF
.,.,TRBJ1-5,TRBV5-4,TGTGCCAGCAGCTTGGGGCCTAGCAATCAGCCCCAGCATTTT,CASSLGPSNQPQHF
.,.,TRBJ1-1,TRBV27,TGTGCCAGCAGTTTAATGGGTTACAGCGGGGGCACTGAAGCTTTCTTT,CASSLMGYSGGTEAFF
TRBD1,.,TRBJ1-1,TRBV5-1,TGCGCCAGCAGCCCCAGGGGGCTAAACACTGAAGCTTTCTTT,CASSPRGLNTEAFF
TRBD1,once,TRBJ1-1,TRBV4-1,TGCGCCAGCAGCCAAGGACAGGGTTGGGCTTTCTTT,CASSQGQGWAFF
TRBD1,once,TRBJ2-5,TRBV7-3,TGTGCCAGCAGCTTAATGGGGACAGACGAGACCCAGTACTTC,CASSLMGTDETQYF
TRBD1,.,TRBJ2-3,TRBV9,TGTGCCAGCAGCCTCGGACAGGTCACAGATACGCAGTATTTT,CASSLGQVTDTQYF
.,.,TRBJ1-1,TRBV7-8,TGTGCCAGCAGCTTAGGACAGGCGAGCCGATCTGAAGCTTTCTTT,CASSLGQASRSEAFF
.,.,TRBJ1-1,TRBV6-4,TGTGCCAGCAGGAGTACTGAAGCTTTCTTT,CASRSTEAFF
.,.,TRBJ2-5,TRBV18,TGTGCCAGCTCACCACCGCCCCAAGAGACCCAGTACTTC,CASSPPPQETQYF
.,.,TRBJ1-2,TRBV12-2,TGTGCAAGTCGCTTAGGGGTTAGGGAAATCAATGGTGGCTACACCTTC,CASRLGVREINGGYTF
.,.,TRBJ2-5,TRBV4-1,TGCGCCAGCAGCCAAGAAGGCGTGGGGGAGACCCAGTACTTC,CASSQEGVGETQYF
.,.,TRBJ2-7,TRBV6-1,TGTGCCAGCAGTGTTGCACCAAACTACGAGCAGTACTTC,CASSVAPNYEQYF
.,.,TRBJ2-1,TRBV9,TGTGCCAGCAGCGTGGGGGTTGACCCCTACAATGAGCAGTTCTTC,CASSVGVDPYNEQFF
.,.,TRBJ1-2,TRBV5-4,TGTGCCAGCAGCCCGATCGCGGGGTATGGCTACACCTTC,CASSPIAGYGYTF
TRBD1,.,TRBJ2-7,TRBV6-5,TGTGCCAGCAGTTACTCGTCTGGGACAGGAACTTCCGAGCAGTACTTC,CASSYSSGTGTSEQYF
.,.,TRBJ2-7,TRBV7-8,TGTGCCAGCAGCCCCCCCGTCGCCTACGAGCAGTACTTC,CASSPPVAYEQYF
.,few,TRBJ1-3,TRBV10-3,TGTGCCATCAGTGAGTCAAGCGGTCTTGGAAACACCATATATTTT,CAISESSGLGNTIYF
.,few,TRBJ2-1,TRBV14,TGTGCCAGCAGCCAAGACTCCGTTGGCGAGCAGTTCTTC,CASSQDSVGEQFF
.,once,TRBJ2-7,TRBV29-1,TGCAGCGTTGTTCGGGACAACTACGAGCAGTACTTC,CSVVRDNYEQYF
.,few,TRBJ2-7,TRBV6-5,TGTGCCAGCAGTCGAGTACAGGGATACGAGCAGTACTTC,CASSRVQGYEQYF
.,.,TRBJ2-1,TRBV9,TGTGCCAGCAGCGTAGGTCTAGCTAACAATGAGCAGTTCTTC,CASSVGLANNEQFF
TRBD1,.,TRBJ1-5,TRBV19,TGTGCCAGTAGTCCCGACAGGGGGGGCCCGCCCCAGCATTTT,CASSPDRGGPPQHF
TRBD1,.,TRBJ2-1,TRBV4-1,TGCGCCAGCAGCCACGACAGGGTGCAGGATGAGCAGTTCTTC,CASSHDRVQDEQFF
.,.,TRBJ2-7,TRBV29-1,TGCAGCGTTGAGTCCGGCCCATCCTACGAGCAGTACTTC,CSVESGPSYEQYF
.,.,TRBJ1-6,TRBV6-5,TGTGCCAGCAGTTACGGGGAGGGATACCCCCTCCACTTT,CASSYGEGYPLHF
.,.,TRBJ1-4,TRBV18,TGTGCCAGCTCACAAATGGACACTTCGGGAGCAACTAATGAAAAACTGTTTTTT,CASSQMDTSGATNEKLFF
TRBD1,.,TRBJ2-6,TRBV13,TGTGCCAGCACAGCGAGGACAGGGGGCGGCTCTGGGGCCAACGTCCTGACTTTC,CASTARTGGGSGANVLTF
.,.,TRBJ2-7,TRBV11-2,TGTGCCAGCAGCTCGCGGGAAACCTACGAGCAGTACTTC,CASSSRETYEQYF
TRBD1,.,TRBJ2-2,TRBV7-9,TGTGCCAGCAGCACAGGGGGCGCAAGGGGCGGGGAGCTGTTTTTT,CASSTGGARGGELFF
TRBD1,.,TRBJ2-7,TRBV2,TGTGCCACCGGACAGGGCTACTACGAGCAGTACTTC,CATGQGYYEQYF